This T cell receptor (beta chain) was sequenced during a study of blood T cells in healthy people across ages. This clonotype was seen many times. Through a sample-barcoded 5' primer and a J-beta primer mix, a second PCR was run for about 7 to 12 cycles. One entry per CDR3 protein results from TCRdb running MiXCR on the 5' RACE reads. Of fewer than 750,000 distinct CDR3 sequences in the sample, 45% to 60% were seen once. Germline-derived CDR1 and CDR2 are SEHNR and FQNEAQ (reference sequence). V was pared by 5 bases and J by 10 bases, with 12 bases between. This CDR3 spans 12 amino acids. The chain recombines TRBV7-9 with TRBJ2-1; the D is unclear. The source material was blood. The TCR originated in an elderly woman in good health. CDR3 protein: CASSQQRYEQFF. CDR3 coding DNA: TGTGCCAGCAGCCAGCAGCGATACGAGCAGTTCTTC.